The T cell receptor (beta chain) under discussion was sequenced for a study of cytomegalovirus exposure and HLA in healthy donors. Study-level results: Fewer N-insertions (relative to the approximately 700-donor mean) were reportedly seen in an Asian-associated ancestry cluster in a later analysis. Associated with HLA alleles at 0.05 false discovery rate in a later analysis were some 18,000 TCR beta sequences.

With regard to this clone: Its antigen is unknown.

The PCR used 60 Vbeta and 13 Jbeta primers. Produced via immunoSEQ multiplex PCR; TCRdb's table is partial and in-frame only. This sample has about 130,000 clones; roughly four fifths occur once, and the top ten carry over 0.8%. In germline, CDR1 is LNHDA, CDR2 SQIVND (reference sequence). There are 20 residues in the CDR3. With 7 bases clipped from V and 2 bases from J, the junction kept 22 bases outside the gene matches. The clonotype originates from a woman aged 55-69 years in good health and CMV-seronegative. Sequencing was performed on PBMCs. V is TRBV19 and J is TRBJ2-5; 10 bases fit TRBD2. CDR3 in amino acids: CASTIANPPLAGSFQETQYF. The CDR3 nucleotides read TGTGCCAGTACCATAGCCAATCCCCCACTAGCGGGAAGCTTTCAAGAGACCCAGTACTTC.